The entry below gives a single T cell receptor (beta chain) sequence along with its context. Its antigen is still unknown. It has no much larger one-base neighbor in the sample; base qualities were not kept. Per the publication, the time point label means: baseline before first vaccination. Vaccinee samples came from UK trials COV001 and COV002, including a single-blind randomized controlled phase 2/3 trial of AZD1222 (ChAdOx1 nCoV-19) in healthy adults. Trial participant PBMC samples were collected at day 0 and day 28 after the second dose for TCRbeta chain sequencing. CDR3 length: 15 amino acids, cysteine to phenylalanine. The kept DNA is CDR3 alone, 45 bases in frame from the first base. From the germline V gene, CDR1 is MNHEY and CDR2 is SVGEGT. V was cut back by 5 bases and J by 0 bases, leaving a gap of 14 bases between them. The CDR3 regions of human TCRbeta chains were analyzed by immunosequencing. The study's processing was this. Repertoire TCRs were matched against a reference library of SARS-CoV-2-specific TCRs generated with the MIRA antigen-specificity platform. Breadth was defined as the fraction of unique TCRs that were SARS-CoV-2-associated. Depth was defined as the fraction of total T cells that were SARS-CoV-2-associated. Each spike-specific TCR was assigned to its reactive spike region and to a CD4 or CD8 class using the MIRA data. Log10-transformed breadth and depth values were compared by one-way ANOVA with Sidak's multiple comparisons tests. The table comes from immuneACCESS by way of TCRdb, which keeps in-frame sequences with V and J called. Part of the clones is missing from these tables; in studies checked, under half for an unresolved V gene and the rest for unknown reasons. V and J calls plus clone size are reproduced from that table; the DNA served to infer D and trimming. The sample has 150,000 to 200,000 clones on record, 90% of them singletons. The ten largest account for roughly 3.1% of the sample.

This sample was included in a study of T cell responses to AZD1222 COVID-19 vaccine (dated by TCRdb to the early 2020s). As for the study more broadly: AZD1222 recipients given second doses at about 4 weeks or at about 12 weeks were pooled, since spike-specific TCR depth and breadth were not found to differ between the two schedules. A total of 230 to 250 trial participants underwent TCR sequencing, of whom nearly 210 received two doses of AZD1222 and around 25 received two doses of the MenACWY control vaccine. Enrollment into the trials was organized by age into subgroups of 18-55, 56-69 and 70-plus years, and those subgroups contained roughly 140, 27 and 60 TCR-sequenced participants, respectively.

General study outcomes and caveats: A significant rise in spike-specific TCR breadth and depth was observed after two AZD1222 doses relative to day 0 and relative to MenACWY recipients. Because no day 14 peak-response samples were available, repertoires were characterized only after the peak T cell response. The 56-69-year group was small, and its depth increase did not reach significance, likely because of low power. Conclusions about previously exposed vaccinees are limited, since just a handful of AZD1222 recipients were seropositive for SARS-CoV-2 at baseline. Most participants were white British and females outnumbered males, and the authors suggested that clonal diversity may have been underestimated. Reportedly, close to half of the unique spike-specific TCRs recognized epitopes lying outside the regions that are mutated in the B.1.351 and B.1.1.7 variants. CD4 TCRs associated with the vaccine covered the entire spike protein, and the dominant responses were in regions 160-218 and 743-854.

Here the chain combines TRBV6-2 or TRBV6-3 and TRBJ2-7; the D gene assignment is ambiguous. The sequences come from peripheral blood, collected on day 0 of AZD1222 vaccination. This TCR was sampled from an adult in good health. The CDR3 protein: CASSSWDMGSYEQYF. The bases are TGTGCCAGCAGTAGCTGGGATATGGGCTCCTACGAGCAGTACTTC.